These 24 T cell receptor beta chains were all obtained from the same sample, sequenced in a study of T cell responses to AZD1222 COVID-19 vaccine. Method: immunoSEQ multiplex PCR; TCRdb's copy keeps in-frame clones and lacks some. The profile shows 150,000 to 170,000 clones, more than 90% of them singletons. Specimen: peripheral blood, collected on day 0 of AZD1222 vaccination. The receptors were sampled from an adult in good health.

This chain connects TRBV30 to TRBJ1-3, with D unclear. CDR1 and CDR2 (germline): GTSNPN, SVGIG (reference sequence). V gave up 4 bases and J gave up 1 base, with 20 bases separating them. CDR3 length: 17 residues. The DNA of the CDR3 is TGTGCCTGGAATCTCGATAGAACCGGCGCATCTGGAAACACCATATATTTT. Its translation: CAWNLDRTGASGNTIYF. Complete variable domain (other parts from reference TRBV30 and TRBJ1-3): SQTIHQWPATLVQPVGSPLSLECTVEGTSNPNLYWYRQAAGRGLQLLFYSVGIGQISSEVPQNLSASRPQDRQFILSSKKLLLSDSGFYLCAWNLDRTGASGNTIYFGEGSWLTVV.

The chain recombines TRBV28 with TRBJ2-7, with 13 bases fitting TRBD2. The CDR3 is 17 residues long. V trimming: 4 bases; J trimming: 5 bases; junction bases outside the gene matches: 11. In germline, CDR1 is MDHEN, CDR2 SYDVKM. The CDR3 is CASSSTTSGGAVDEQYF. CDR3 nucleotide sequence: TGTGCCAGCAGTTCGACAACTAGCGGGGGGGCGGTTGACGAGCAGTACTTC.

The rearrangement joins TRBV9 to TRBJ1-2; TRBD1 aligns across 8 bases. CDR1 and CDR2 (germline): SGDLS, YYNGEE. The CDR3 loop spans 14 amino acids. J lost 4 bases, V lost 4 bases, and 6 bases had no gene match. The CDR3 DNA reads as TGTGCCAGCAGCTTCCGACAGGGGAGCTATGGCTACACCTTC. Amino acids: CASSFRQGSYGYTF.

This chain uses TRBV7-9 with TRBJ2-2; 10 positions agree with TRBD2. The CDR3 contains 17 residues. J gave up 6 bases and V 1 base, and 8 bases lay outside the gene matches. The germline V gene has CDR1 SEHNR and CDR2 FQNEAQ (reference sequence). CDR3 nucleotides: TGTGCCAGCAGCTTAGAGGGTTGGACTAGCGGAGCCGGGGAGCTGTTTTTT. Its translation is CASSLEGWTSGAGELFF.

The rearrangement uses TRBV7-6 and TRBJ1-2; 9 nucleotides agree with TRBD1. V lost 4 bases to trimming and J lost 6 bases; unmatched junction nucleotides: 9. The CDR3 length is 15 residues. CDR1 is SGHVS, CDR2 FNYEAQ, per germline. CDR3 bases: TGTGCCAGCAGCTCGCTACAGGGGGCTAGACATGGCTACACCTTC. This sequence encodes CASSSLQGARHGYTF. Supplemented by reference TRBV7-6 and TRBJ1-2, the full variable domain reads GAGVSQSPRYKVTKRGQDVALRCDPISGHVSLYWYRQALGQGPEFLTYFNYEAQQDKSGLPNDRFSAERPEGSISTLTIQRTEQRDSAMYRCASSSLQGARHGYTFGSGTRLTVV.

The genes are TRBV9 and TRBJ1-3; possibly TRBD1 for D (5 bases). Trimming cost V 3 bases and J 2 bases, with 12 bases left between them. Germline CDR1 is SGDLS and CDR2 is YYNGEE. CDR3 length: 15 amino acids. CDR3: CASSAGTATGNTIYF. Here the CDR3 DNA reads TGTGCCAGCAGCGCGGGGACTGCAACTGGAAACACCATATATTTT.

V usage is TRBV28 and J usage is TRBJ2-1, with 7 bases matching TRBD1. CDR3 length equals 13 residues. Germline CDR1 is MDHEN and CDR2 is SYDVKM. V dropped 8 bases and J dropped 6; count of bases not matched to a gene: 7. CDR3 sequence (DNA): TGTGCCAGCTTACAGGGGTCTGGCAATGAGCAGTTCTTC. Residues: CASLQGSGNEQFF.

The chain links TRBV19 to TRBJ1-5, with D tentatively TRBD1 (5 bases). The CDR3 has 17 amino acids. Germline V CDR1 and CDR2: LNHDA, SQIVND (reference sequence). V was clipped by 3 bases and J by 0 bases, with 15 bases between them. As DNA, the CDR3 is TGTGCCAGTAGTATCCCGCCAGGGCGCTATAGCAATCAGCCCCAGCATTTT. It codes for CASSIPPGRYSNQPQHF.

The gene calls are TRBV12-3 or TRBV12-4 and TRBJ2-1; D uncertain. The CDR3 extends over 12 amino acids. With 6 bases removed from V and 7 bases from J, the gap between germline ends came to 10 bases. CDR3 DNA sequence: TGTGCCAGCAGGTCCCTACGGAATGAGCAGTTCTTC. It codes for CASRSLRNEQFF.

V gene TRBV19 combines with J gene TRBJ1-1; 12 bases match TRBD1. This CDR3 comprises 16 residues. CDR1 is LNHDA, CDR2 SQIVND, per germline (reference sequence). The V gene end was trimmed by 5 bases and the J gene end by 3 bases; junction bases not matched to a gene: 7. The CDR3 is CASSRDRGLRYTEAFF. For the CDR3, the DNA is TGTGCCAGTAGTCGGGACAGGGGGCTCAGGTACACTGAAGCTTTCTTT. Using reference TRBV19 and TRBJ1-1 for the parts outside the CDR3, the full variable domain is DGGITQSPKYLFRKEGQNVTLSCEQNLNHDAMYWYRQDPGQGLRLIYYSQIVNDFQKGDIAEGYSVSREKKESFPLTVTSAQKNPTAFYLCASSRDRGLRYTEAFFGQGTRLTVV.

This chain connects TRBV7-9 to TRBJ2-5, with 9 positions matching TRBD1. Trimming removed 6 bases from V and 2 bases from J; junction bases left unmatched: 7. Germline V lookup: CDR1 SEHNR, CDR2 FQNEAQ (reference sequence). This CDR3 has 15 amino acids. The CDR3 sequence is CASSHGQGPQETQYF. The CDR3 DNA reads as TGTGCCAGCAGTCATGGACAGGGGCCACAAGAGACCCAGTACTTC.

The chain joins TRBV19 to TRBJ2-3; either TRBD1 or TRBD2 may fit D (6 bases each). Germline assignment: CDR1 LNHDA and CDR2 SQIVND (reference sequence). The CDR3 runs 13 residues. Deletions cut 6 bases from V and 6 bases from J, with 13 bases between. The CDR3 DNA follows: TGTGCCAGTAGCCTACTAGGGGGGGATACGCAGTATTTT. The encoded protein is CASSLLGGDTQYF.

The chain employs TRBV12-3 or TRBV12-4 and TRBJ1-1; D ambiguous. Trimming pared 3 bases from V and 6 bases from J, leaving 5 bases between. The CDR3 totals 11 residues. CDR3 sequence (DNA): TGTGCCAGCAGTTTTCTCTCTGAAGCTTTCTTT. Its translation: CASSFLSEAFF.

V gene TRBV3-1 (or the pseudogene TRBV3-2) combines with J gene TRBJ1-1; the D is unclear. The CDR3 runs to 12 residues. Per germline, CDR1 LGHDT and CDR2 YNNKEL (reference sequence). Trimming removed 4 bases at V and 1 base at J, with 4 bases between. The CDR3 nucleotides are TGTGCCAGCAGCCGTCAGAACACTGAAGCTTTCTTT. It yields the protein CASSRQNTEAFF.

The rearrangement uses TRBV4-1 and TRBJ2-1; D unclear. The V gene lost 3 bases and the J gene lost 5 bases, with 8 bases spanning the gap. The CDR3 loop spans 13 amino acids. Germline-derived CDR1 and CDR2 are MGHRA and YSYEKL. This CDR3 reads CASSQPGNNEQFF. The DNA of the CDR3 is TGCGCCAGCAGCCAGCCCGGCAACAATGAGCAGTTCTTC.

This clone came up a few times. This rearrangement joins TRBV12-3 or TRBV12-4 to TRBJ2-5; D remains ambiguous. Deletions cut 3 bases from V and 2 bases from J, with 4 bases between. The CDR3 totals 12 residues. The CDR3 bases are TGTGCCAGCAGTTTCCAGCAAGAGACCCAGTACTTC. Its protein product is CASSFQQETQYF.

The chain links TRBV30 to TRBJ2-1, with D uncertain. This CDR3 is 13 amino acids long. Trimming left V 4 bases short and J 8 bases short, with 15 bases between. From germline, CDR1 is GTSNPN and CDR2 SVGIG (reference sequence). The CDR3 bases are TGTGCCTGGAATGCGAACTTGTTCGATGAGCAGTTCTTC. Its translation is CAWNANLFDEQFF.

This chain uses TRBV7-2 with TRBJ1-1; tentative D call: TRBD1 (5 bases). V was pared by 4 bases and J by 6 bases, with 18 bases between. The CDR3 consists of 15 residues. Germline V CDR1 and CDR2: SGHTA, FQGNSA. The CDR3 spells CASSSQGRVRAEAFF. For the CDR3, the DNA is TGTGCCAGCAGCTCCCAAGGCAGGGTAAGAGCTGAAGCTTTCTTT.

V and J are TRBV29-1 and TRBJ1-1; no clear D gene. The CDR3 spans 10 residues. Trimming removed 6 bases from V and 3 bases from J, with 5 bases in between. The germline V gene encodes CDR1 SQVTM and CDR2 ANQGSEA. The CDR3 DNA reads as TGCAGCGTAGGTCACACTGAAGCTTTCTTT. Encoded protein: CSVGHTEAFF.

The chain uses TRBV12-3 or TRBV12-4 and TRBJ2-7; the D gene is possibly TRBD2 (6 bases). The CDR3 extends over 13 amino acids. Between the trimmed V and J ends, which lost 1 base and 7 bases, there was a span of 11 bases. The CDR3 bases are TGTGCCAGCAGTTTAGTGGGGAGGTGGGAGCAGTACTTC. This translates into CASSLVGRWEQYF.

This clone was recorded a few times. The chain recombines TRBV19 with TRBJ2-7, with 7 bases identical to TRBD1. J gave up 0 bases and V 5 bases, and 7 bases lay outside the gene matches. This CDR3 spans 15 amino acids. Germline V lookup: CDR1 LNHDA, CDR2 SQIVND (reference sequence). The CDR3 loop is CASSLRDSSSYEQYF. The CDR3 nucleotides are TGTGCCAGTAGTCTCCGGGACAGTAGCTCCTACGAGCAGTACTTC. The full variable domain, rest sourced from reference TRBV19 and TRBJ2-7, is DGGITQSPKYLFRKEGQNVTLSCEQNLNHDAMYWYRQDPGQGLRLIYYSQIVNDFQKGDIAEGYSVSREKKESFPLTVTSAQKNPTAFYLCASSLRDSSSYEQYFGPGTRLTVT.

The V and J genes are TRBV9 and TRBJ1-1; unclear D gene. V lost 4 bases and J 12 bases, leaving 7 bases between the germline ends. Germline CDR1 reads SGDLS; CDR2 reads YYNGEE. CDR3 length: 9 amino acids. The CDR3 DNA follows: TGTGCCAGCAGCTTTCCCCCTTTCTTT. Amino acids: CASSFPPFF.

This clone has only a few counts. The chain recombines TRBV4-3 with TRBJ1-6; D is unclear. Per germline, CDR1 LGHNA and CDR2 YSLEER. The length of the CDR3 is 14 residues. V lost 0 bases, J lost 11 bases, and 11 bases lay in between. CDR3 loop: CASSQESAGTPLHF. Written as DNA, the CDR3 is TGCGCCAGCAGCCAAGAATCGGCGGGAACACCCCTCCACTTT.

The gene calls are TRBV5-1 and TRBJ1-6; 9 bases line up with TRBD1. The V segment lost 0 bases and the J segment 7 bases; nucleotides outside the gene matches: 5. The CDR3 contains 16 residues. From germline, CDR1 is SGHRS and CDR2 YFSETQ. In nucleotides, the CDR3 is TGCGCCAGCAGCTTGGGGGACAGGGAAAGGAATTCACCCCTCCACTTT. Its translation: CASSLGDRERNSPLHF.